This TCR beta chain comes out of a study of blood T cell repertoires in COVID-19. Turning to the study itself: There were acute and convalescent COVID-19 samples, and they came from the United States, Italy and Spain. The analysed material was cDNA or gDNA that came from T cells, B-cell-depleted T cells, or PBMCs.

Under the authors' procedure: From reference gene primer amplification, estimates of nucleated cell counts were derived. Profiling relied on immunoSEQ multiplex PCR, and the TCRdb table lists in-frame clones only, not all of them. V, J and clone size reflect that table, while D and trimming were determined from the DNA. The data show some 99,000 clones, over 70% seen once. The V gene lost 0 bases and the J gene lost 4 bases, with 9 bases spanning the gap. Germline V lookup: CDR1 LGHNA, CDR2 YNFKEQ. This CDR3 has 14 amino acids. The sample consisted of peripheral blood. The chain links TRBV4-2 to TRBJ2-5, with D unresolved. The origin of this receptor is a man aged 70 or older with acute or convalescent COVID-19. CDR3 loop: CASSQEGRIETQYF. DNA for the CDR3: TGTGCCAGCAGCCAAGAGGGCAGGATAGAGACCCAGTACTTC.